One sample yielded the 22 T cell receptor beta chains listed below, sequenced in a study of blood T cell repertoires in COVID-19. Assay used: immunoSEQ multiplex PCR; TCRdb lists only in-frame clones, some missing. The table lists 200,000 to 250,000 clones, about 80% of them singletons. The specimen sequenced was peripheral blood. These receptors came from a man aged 30-40 years who had recovered from COVID-19.

This chain uses TRBV29-1 with TRBJ2-3, with 7 bases aligning to TRBD1. V lost 2 bases to trimming and J lost 3 bases; unmatched junction nucleotides: 5. The germline gives CDR1 SQVTM, CDR2 ANQGSEA. CDR3 length: 14 amino acids. CDR3 loop: CSVETGVGTDTQYF. The DNA for the CDR3 is TGCAGCGTTGAAACAGGGGTCGGGACAGATACGCAGTATTTT.

This chain links TRBV27 with TRBJ2-5, with TRBD2 as a possible D gene (6 bases). The germline gives CDR1 MNHEY, CDR2 SMNVEV (reference sequence). V gave up 11 bases and J gave up 5 bases, with 24 bases separating them. The CDR3 loop spans 15 amino acids. This CDR3 is CASKAGTSTLETQYF. CDR3 nucleotide sequence: TGTGCCTCCAAGGCCGGGACTTCAACGTTGGAGACCCAGTACTTC.

V is TRBV27 and J is TRBJ2-1, with a weak D call TRBD2 (6 bases). Germline V CDR1 and CDR2: MNHEY, SMNVEV (reference sequence). V lost 6 bases, J lost 0 bases, and 15 bases lay in between. The CDR3 is 16 residues long. DNA of the CDR3: TGTGCCAGCAGAGCCCTAGCGCTGAGCTCCTACAATGAGCAGTTCTTC. Amino acids: CASRALALSSYNEQFF.

The genes are TRBV7-3 and TRBJ2-2; the D gene is possibly TRBD2 (6 bases). V was clipped by 5 bases and J by 6 bases, with 16 bases between them. CDR3 length equals 15 residues. Looked up from germline, CDR1 is SGHTA and CDR2 is FQGTGA. The CDR3 sequence: CASSRDGPGAGELFF. CDR3 coding DNA: TGTGCCAGCAGCCGGGATGGACCGGGAGCCGGGGAGCTGTTTTTT.

V usage is TRBV5-4 and J usage is TRBJ2-1; TRBD1 matches at 7 bases. The germline V gene encodes CDR1 SGHNT and CDR2 YYREEE (reference sequence). This CDR3 has 15 amino acids. V dropped 4 bases and J dropped 6; count of bases not matched to a gene: 10. The CDR3 spells CASSPRGQSVNEQFF. CDR3 nucleotides: TGTGCCAGCAGCCCGAGGGGGCAGTCGGTCAATGAGCAGTTCTTC.

The chain carries TRBV27 and TRBJ1-2; D is uncertain. Germline V CDR1 and CDR2: MNHEY, SMNVEV (reference sequence). V gave up 5 bases and J gave up 2 bases, with 15 bases separating them. The CDR3 extends over 15 amino acids. The CDR3 DNA is TGTGCCAGCAGTCTTCTCCCGACGGAGAACTATGGCTACACCTTC. Protein: CASSLLPTENYGYTF.

The rearrangement uses TRBV5-4 and TRBJ2-6, with 8 positions matching TRBD1. This CDR3 is built from 17 residues. Per germline, CDR1 SGHNT and CDR2 YYREEE (reference sequence). Unmatched junction bases numbered 8, after V lost 4 bases and J lost 2 bases. As DNA, the CDR3 is TGTGCCAGCAGCGCCAGGGGGCGCGATACTGGGGCCAACGTCCTGACTTTC. Protein product: CASSARGRDTGANVLTF.

V is TRBV9 and J is TRBJ1-2; tentative D call: TRBD1 (5 bases). The CDR3 consists of 13 residues. In germline, CDR1 is SGDLS, CDR2 YYNGEE. V lost 0 bases to trimming and J lost 3 bases, with 6 bases between them. CDR3 amino acids: CASSVVGDYGYTF. In nucleotides, the CDR3 is TGTGCCAGCAGCGTAGTAGGGGACTATGGCTACACCTTC. Variable domain in full (rest from reference TRBV9 and TRBJ1-2): DSGVTQTPKHLITATGQRVTLRCSPRSGDLSVYWYQQSLDQGLQFLIQYYNGEERAKGNILERFSAQQFPDLHSELNLSSLELGDSALYFCASSVVGDYGYTFGSGTRLTVV.

The V call is TRBV5-4, the J call TRBJ2-1; 11 bases fit TRBD2. The germline CDR1 and CDR2 sequences are SGHNT and YYREEE (reference sequence). Trimming at V came to 0 bases and at J to 7 bases, leaving 3 bases not matched to a gene. This CDR3 region has 15 residues. CDR3 nucleotides: TGTGCCAGCAGCTTGGGACTAGCGGGGTCTAATGAGCAGTTCTTC. It is translated as CASSLGLAGSNEQFF.

The chain has TRBV7-9 and TRBJ1-2; possibly TRBD1 for D (5 bases). Per germline, CDR1 SEHNR and CDR2 FQNEAQ (reference sequence). The CDR3 totals 15 residues. V was trimmed by 2 bases and J by 3 bases, leaving 13 bases between them. The CDR3 here is CASSLRSGRDYGYTF. CDR3 coding DNA: TGTGCCAGCAGCTTACGGTCAGGCAGGGACTATGGCTACACCTTC.

This rearrangement joins TRBV28 to TRBJ2-3, with 10 positions matching TRBD2. V lost 4 bases and J lost 3; bases outside the gene matches: 4. The CDR3 is 15 amino acids. The germline V gene has CDR1 MDHEN and CDR2 SYDVKM. CDR3 in amino acids: CASSSSSGGTDTQYF. For the CDR3, the DNA is TGTGCCAGCAGTTCATCTAGCGGGGGAACAGATACGCAGTATTTT.

The chain carries TRBV11-2 and TRBJ2-7; 7 positions agree with TRBD2. Germline lookup yields CDR1 SGHAT and CDR2 FQNNGV. V shed 8 bases, J shed 0 bases, and the junction held 1 base outside the gene matches. This CDR3 is 12 amino acids long. CDR3 in DNA: TGTGCCAGCGGGGGGGGCTCCTACGAGCAGTACTTC. Translated, it gives CASGGGSYEQYF.

This clone appeared a single time. The J gene is TRBJ2-3, the V gene TRBV7-8; D may be TRBD1 (5 bases). Germline-derived CDR1 and CDR2 are SGHVS and FQNEAQ. This CDR3 contains 14 residues. V lost 3 bases and J lost 2, with 9 bases in between. CDR3 in amino acids: CASSFPGITDTQYF. In nucleotides, the CDR3 is TGTGCCAGCAGCTTTCCAGGGATCACAGATACGCAGTATTTT. Looking up the rest from reference TRBV7-8 and TRBJ2-3 gives the full variable domain: GAGVSQSPRYKVAKRGQDVALRCDPISGHVSLFWYQQALGQGPEFLTYFQNEAQLDKSGLPSDRFFAERPEGSVSTLKIQRTQQEDSAVYLCASSFPGITDTQYFGPGTRLTVL.

The chain employs TRBV5-4 and TRBJ2-2; D is perhaps TRBD1 (6 bases). This CDR3 has 15 residues. Trimming removed 0 bases from V and 6 bases from J, with 12 bases in between. The germline CDR1 and CDR2 sequences are SGHNT and YYREEE (reference sequence). DNA for the CDR3: TGTGCCAGCAGCTTGGGCGTGGGGGCAGCCGGGGAGCTGTTTTTT. Encoded protein: CASSLGVGAAGELFF.

V and J are TRBV5-1 and TRBJ2-1; 9 bases map to TRBD2. Trimming at V came to 0 bases and at J to 8 bases, leaving 12 bases not matched to a gene. Germline CDR1 is SGHRS and CDR2 is YFSETQ. CDR3 length equals 17 residues. CDR3 in amino acids: CASSLGDSRGGRDEQFF. For the CDR3, the DNA is TGCGCCAGCAGCTTGGGGGACTCGCGGGGGGGCCGAGATGAGCAGTTCTTC.

This sequence joins TRBV10-3 and TRBJ2-7, with a tentative D call TRBD1 (6 bases). V lost 3 bases and J lost 5, with 8 bases in between. The CDR3 runs 12 residues. Germline loops: CDR1 ENHRY, CDR2 SYGVKD. The CDR3 protein is CAISDGTNEQYV. The CDR3 DNA is TGTGCCATCAGTGATGGGACAAACGAGCAGTACGTC.

The chain combines TRBV19 with TRBJ1-6; D perhaps matches TRBD1 (6 bases). Germline V gene lookup returns CDR1 LNHDA and CDR2 SQIVND (reference sequence). Trimming left V 5 bases short and J 11 bases short, with 25 bases between. This CDR3 contains 17 residues. The CDR3 reads CASSRGSGTMDWPPLHF. The CDR3 DNA sequence: TGTGCCAGTAGTCGGGGGAGCGGGACAATGGATTGGCCACCCCTCCACTTT. Full variable domain (rest looked up from reference TRBV19 and TRBJ1-6): DGGITQSPKYLFRKEGQNVTLSCEQNLNHDAMYWYRQDPGQGLRLIYYSQIVNDFQKGDIAEGYSVSREKKESFPLTVTSAQKNPTAFYLCASSRGSGTMDWPPLHFGNGTRLTVT.

On this clone: In the same sample, other DNA sequences code for this CDR3. This chain connects TRBV19 to TRBJ2-5, with a possible D match to TRBD2 (5 bases). The germline V and J ends were trimmed by 5 bases and 1 base, with 8 bases remaining between them. The CDR3 length is 13 residues. Germline V gene sequence: CDR1 LNHDA, CDR2 SQIVND (reference sequence). This CDR3 reads CASSGGSQETQYF. CDR3 bases: TGTGCCAGTAGTGGAGGCAGCCAAGAGACCCAGTACTTC.

In DNA, the CDR3 is TGTGCCAGCAGACCCGCTAAACAGGGGACGGGCTATGGCTACACCTTC. Its protein product is CASRPAKQGTGYGYTF. The chain has TRBV28 and TRBJ1-2; TRBD1 matches 7 bases. V dropped 6 bases and J dropped 4; count of bases not matched to a gene: 14. This CDR3 is built from 16 residues. The V gene's germline CDR1 is MDHEN and CDR2 SYDVKM.

The CDR3 sequence: CSVESREAIRAFF. DNA of the CDR3: TGCAGCGTTGAATCCAGGGAAGCAATTCGGGCTTTCTTT. The rearrangement links TRBV29-1 to TRBJ1-1; weak D call: TRBD1 (5 bases). The CDR3 spans 13 residues. Between the trimmed V and J ends, which lost 2 bases and 11 bases, there was a span of 18 bases. From germline, CDR1 is SQVTM and CDR2 ANQGSEA.

This clone was seen only once. The rearrangement joins TRBV6-4 to TRBJ2-1, with D possibly TRBD1 on 6 matching bases. Germline V gene data show CDR1 as MRHNA and CDR2 as SNTAGT. Trimming left V 6 bases short and J 3 bases short, with 18 bases between. This CDR3 spans 16 amino acids. The CDR3 loop is CASSTEGAGDYNEQFF. The CDR3 coding sequence is TGTGCCAGCAGCACAGAAGGGGCAGGGGACTACAATGAGCAGTTCTTC.

The rearrangement uses TRBV19 and TRBJ2-3, with a tentative D call TRBD2 (5 bases). The V end was cut by 7 bases, the J end by 6 bases, with 17 bases between. Germline V gene sequence: CDR1 LNHDA, CDR2 SQIVND (reference sequence). The CDR3 loop spans 14 amino acids. In DNA, the CDR3 is TGTGCCAGTAAGGCGGGCCCGGCAGAGGATACGCAGTATTTT. Its protein product is CASKAGPAEDTQYF.